Presented here are 26 T cell receptor beta chains from one specimen sequenced in a study of CD8+ T cells in alopecia areata (dated by TCRdb to the late 2010s). Library construction relied on the immunoSEQ multiplex PCR assay. RNA was extracted from all samples and reverse transcribed into cDNA as template for TCR sequencing. In TCRdb, the immuneACCESS table is reduced to in-frame sequences with V and J assigned. These tables do not hold every clone; where another copy was compared, an unresolved V gene accounts for under half, and the others remain unexplained. The sample profile shows 150,000 to 200,000 clones; 65% to 75% of them were found once. The top ten hold about 10% of the sample. The time point label, as the study defines it: baseline before oral tofacitinib. Sequences were derived from CD8+ T cells sorted from blood, sampled at week 0. These receptors were obtained from a human donor with alopecia areata.

J is TRBJ1-2 and V is TRBV7-9; 7 bases match TRBD1. J was trimmed by 3 bases and V by 2 bases; bases with no gene match: 3. The CDR3 is 14 residues long. The germline CDR1 and CDR2 sequences are SEHNR and FQNEAQ (reference sequence). The CDR3: CASSLYTGDYGYTF. The CDR3 DNA follows: TGTGCCAGCAGCTTATATACAGGGGACTATGGCTACACCTTC.

The V and J genes are TRBV10-3 and TRBJ1-2; 7 positions agree with TRBD1. The CDR3 has 14 residues. Germline assignment: CDR1 ENHRY and CDR2 SYGVKD. The V and J ends lost 3 bases and 2 bases, in that order; junction bases with no gene match: 3. The DNA for the CDR3 is TGTGCCATCAGTGACTCGGGACAGAACTATGGCTACACCTTC. Its translation is CAISDSGQNYGYTF.

The chain couples TRBV13 to TRBJ2-1; the match to TRBD1 covers 8 bases. CDR1 is PRHDT and CDR2 is FYEKMQ in the germline V gene (reference sequence). V trimming: 0 bases; J trimming: 6 bases; junction bases outside the gene matches: 4. This CDR3 is 15 amino acids long. The CDR3 bases are TGTGCCAGCAGCTTAGGCAGGGGGCAAGGCAATGAGCAGTTCTTC. Its protein product is CASSLGRGQGNEQFF.

The chain employs TRBV13 and TRBJ2-7; 8 bases are a match to TRBD2. The germline gives CDR1 PRHDT, CDR2 FYEKMQ (reference sequence). With 5 bases clipped from V and 5 bases from J, the junction kept 14 bases outside the gene matches. There are 16 residues in the CDR3. This CDR3 is CASSPQGLEMIHEQYF. Here the CDR3 DNA reads TGTGCCAGCAGCCCCCAGGGACTAGAGATGATCCACGAGCAGTACTTC.

The rearrangement joins TRBV25-1 to TRBJ2-1; D gene uncertain. CDR1 and CDR2 (germline): MGHDK, SYGVNS. The CDR3 consists of 12 residues. V lost 2 bases, J lost 11 bases, and 10 bases lay in between. As DNA, the CDR3 is TGTGCCAGCAGTGAAAGCCCGAGTCAGCAGTTCTTC. Its protein is CASSESPSQQFF. Full variable domain (outside the CDR3, taken from reference TRBV25-1 and TRBJ2-1): EADIYQTPRYLVIGTGKKITLECSQTMGHDKMYWYQQDPGMELHLIHYSYGVNSTEKGDLSSESTVSRIRTEHFPLTLESARPSHTSQYLCASSESPSQQFFGPGTRLTVL.

This rearrangement joins TRBV27 to TRBJ1-2, with TRBD1 matching 8 bases. The CDR3 loop spans 15 amino acids. Looked up from germline, CDR1 is MNHEY and CDR2 is SMNVEV (reference sequence). Trimming cost V 5 bases and J 1 base; bases outside gene matches: 6. The CDR3: CASSTRTGINYGYTF. As DNA, the CDR3 is TGTGCCAGCAGTACCCGGACAGGGATTAACTATGGCTACACCTTC.

This rearrangement joins TRBV29-1 to TRBJ1-5, with D unclear. The CDR3 extends over 14 amino acids. Trimming left V 5 bases short and J 0 bases short, with 11 bases between. Germline CDR1 is SQVTM and CDR2 is ANQGSEA. CDR3 in amino acids: CSVTEGYSNQPQHF. In nucleotides, the CDR3 is TGCAGCGTTACCGAAGGCTATAGCAATCAGCCCCAGCATTTT.

The V gene is TRBV6-5, the J gene TRBJ1-3; D call uncertain. Deletions cut 6 bases from V and 3 bases from J, with 6 bases between. The CDR3 has 12 residues. The germline CDR1 and CDR2 sequences are MNHEY and SVGAGI. The CDR3 DNA follows: TGTGCCAGCAGCCAAGGTGGAAACACCATATATTTT. It yields the protein CASSQGGNTIYF.

As concerns this clone: Other DNA sequences in the same sample also yield this CDR3. The V and J genes are TRBV5-6 and TRBJ1-5; the match to TRBD1 covers 10 bases. The CDR3 loop spans 14 amino acids. The germline V gene has CDR1 SGHDT and CDR2 YYEEEE. After removal of 3 bases from V and 6 bases from J, the junction contained 3 bases not matched to a gene. The chain's CDR3 is CASSWGQGSQPQHF. In nucleotides, the CDR3 is TGTGCCAGCAGCTGGGGACAGGGGTCTCAGCCCCAGCATTTT.

V is TRBV29-1 and J is TRBJ2-7; D is undetermined. The V gene lost 4 bases and the J gene lost 0 bases, with 13 bases spanning the gap. This CDR3 contains 14 residues. Germline V CDR1 and CDR2: SQVTM, ANQGSEA. CDR3 coding DNA: TGCAGCGTTGTTCTGGGGAACAGCTCCTACGAGCAGTACTTC. Its translation: CSVVLGNSSYEQYF.

This clone appeared a single time. The chain recombines TRBV5-1 with TRBJ2-3; D perhaps matches TRBD2 (5 bases). Germline CDR1 is SGHRS and CDR2 is YFSETQ. The CDR3 runs 16 residues. The V and J ends lost 2 bases and 2 bases respectively, with 15 bases between them. CDR3: CASSFIGLPPTDTQYF. The DNA for the CDR3 is TGCGCCAGCAGCTTTATCGGACTTCCCCCCACAGATACGCAGTATTTT.

In the case of this clone: The sample carries other DNA sequences with the same CDR3. The chain carries TRBV27 and TRBJ2-2; 8 positions agree with TRBD2. The CDR3 is made up of 16 amino acids. The ends lost 5 bases at V and 0 bases at J; junction bases unmatched: 5. In germline, CDR1 is MNHEY, CDR2 SMNVEV (reference sequence). CDR3 DNA sequence: TGTGCCAGCAGTCCGGGGGGGGACCCGAACACCGGGGAGCTGTTTTTT. This sequence encodes CASSPGGDPNTGELFF.

The V gene is TRBV30, the J gene TRBJ1-1, with 9 positions matching TRBD1. Germline CDR1 reads GTSNPN; CDR2 reads SVGIG (reference sequence). The V and J ends lost 5 bases and 2 bases, in that order; junction bases with no gene match: 3. The CDR3 spans 13 residues. DNA of the CDR3: TGTGCCTGGGTGGACAGGGGAAACACTGAAGCTTTCTTT. Translated, it gives CAWVDRGNTEAFF. The full variable domain, rest sourced from reference TRBV30 and TRBJ1-1, is SQTIHQWPATLVQPVGSPLSLECTVEGTSNPNLYWYRQAAGRGLQLLFYSVGIGQISSEVPQNLSASRPQDRQFILSSKKLLLSDSGFYLCAWVDRGNTEAFFGQGTRLTVV.

The gene calls are TRBV25-1 and TRBJ2-2; 10 bases map to TRBD1. The CDR3 totals 17 residues. Trimming took 4 bases from V and 5 from J; bases not matched to a gene: 10. Germline values: CDR1 MGHDK, CDR2 SYGVNS. The CDR3, as DNA: TGTGCCAGCAGTGTCTTGGGACAGGGGTTGGGTACCGGGGAGCTGTTTTTT. Protein sequence: CASSVLGQGLGTGELFF.

This chain joins TRBV7-6 and TRBJ2-1; D uncertain. The CDR3 is made up of 17 amino acids. CDR1 SGHVS and CDR2 FNYEAQ come from the germline V gene. V lost 1 base, J lost 5 bases, and 18 bases lay in between. The CDR3 sequence: CASSLVMGFERNNEQFF. CDR3 nucleotide sequence: TGTGCCAGCAGCTTAGTCATGGGGTTCGAAAGAAACAATGAGCAGTTCTTC. Variable domain in full (rest from reference TRBV7-6 and TRBJ2-1): GAGVSQSPRYKVTKRGQDVALRCDPISGHVSLYWYRQALGQGPEFLTYFNYEAQQDKSGLPNDRFSAERPEGSISTLTIQRTEQRDSAMYRCASSLVMGFERNNEQFFGPGTRLTVL.

The gene calls are TRBV11-2 and TRBJ2-1; TRBD1 is a possible D gene (5 bases). The germline V gene encodes CDR1 SGHAT and CDR2 FQNNGV. V lost 4 bases to trimming and J lost 0 bases, with 7 bases between them. The CDR3 is 14 amino acids. CDR3 sequence: CASSSRASYNEQFF. The CDR3 nucleotides are TGTGCCAGCAGCTCCAGGGCCTCCTACAATGAGCAGTTCTTC.

CDR3 in amino acids: CATSVQPTSGANVLTF. The CDR3 DNA is TGTGCCACCTCAGTCCAACCTACCTCTGGGGCCAACGTCCTGACTTTC. The rearrangement links TRBV19 to TRBJ2-6; D remains unclear. Germline V gene lookup returns CDR1 LNHDA and CDR2 SQIVND (reference sequence). CDR3 length equals 16 residues. Trimming removed 10 bases from V and 0 bases from J, with 16 bases in between.

DNA for the CDR3: TGTGCCAGTAGCTCTCCCAGTGATCTTAATTCACCCCTCCACTTT. Its translation: CASSSPSDLNSPLHF. This rearrangement joins TRBV19 to TRBJ1-6; D is unresolved. V lost 6 bases to trimming and J lost 6 bases, with 15 bases between them. The CDR3 is 15 amino acids. Germline V CDR1 and CDR2: LNHDA, SQIVND (reference sequence).

This clone was observed a few times. The chain couples TRBV29-1 to TRBJ2-1; the D call may be TRBD1 or TRBD2 (6 bases each). CDR1 is SQVTM, CDR2 ANQGSEA, per germline. Trimming took off 3 bases at V and 4 bases at J, with 16 bases between the two ends. This CDR3 is 15 amino acids long. This CDR3 is CSVETTRTAYNEQFF. The CDR3 DNA is TGCAGCGTTGAGACGACTAGGACAGCTTACAATGAGCAGTTCTTC.

The CDR3, as DNA: TGTGCCAGTAGTATAGGGCCTTGGCCCCAGCATTTT. This codes for CASSIGPWPQHF. The chain links TRBV19 to TRBJ1-5; D is uncertain. The ends were cut back, 1 base at V and 9 bases at J, with 7 bases in the middle. The CDR3 sequence is 12 residues long. Germline CDR1 is LNHDA and CDR2 is SQIVND (reference sequence).

This chain uses TRBV7-9 with TRBJ2-1; 13 bases are a match to TRBD2. CDR1 and CDR2 from the germline V gene are SEHNR and FQNEAQ (reference sequence). V gave up 7 bases and J gave up 3 bases; unmatched junction bases: 6. This CDR3 contains 16 residues. CDR3 protein: CASNELAGGLYNEQFF. The CDR3 DNA is TGTGCCAGCAACGAACTAGCGGGGGGGCTCTACAATGAGCAGTTCTTC.

J is TRBJ1-1 and V is TRBV7-9, with D perhaps matching TRBD1 (5 bases). CDR3 size: 12 residues. Looked up from germline, CDR1 is SEHNR and CDR2 is FQNEAQ (reference sequence). Trimming took off 4 bases at V and 4 bases at J, with 7 bases between the two ends. CDR3 in amino acids: CASSSRGTEAFF. The DNA for the CDR3 is TGTGCCAGCAGCTCAAGGGGCACTGAAGCTTTCTTT.

The rearrangement uses TRBV5-1 and TRBJ1-2, with D tentatively TRBD1 (6 bases). Germline CDR1 and CDR2: SGHRS and YFSETQ. CDR3 length equals 15 residues. The V and J ends lost 8 bases and 0 bases respectively, with 17 bases between them. The CDR3: CASWDTSRTNYGYTF. As DNA, the CDR3 is TGCGCCAGTTGGGACACCTCAAGGACTAACTATGGCTACACCTTC.

This rearrangement joins TRBV11-3 to TRBJ1-1; D call uncertain. The CDR3 runs 13 residues. V was clipped by 1 base and J by 4 bases, with 7 bases between them. The germline CDR1 and CDR2 sequences are SGHNT and YENEEA. As DNA, the CDR3 is TGTGCCAGCAGCTTAGCTCTGGGCACTGAAGCTTTCTTT. Translation gives CASSLALGTEAFF.

This clone was observed a handful of times. This chain joins TRBV27 and TRBJ2-2; D uncertain. Germline CDR1 is MNHEY and CDR2 is SMNVEV (reference sequence). The CDR3 spans 11 residues. Trimming left V 3 bases short and J 6 bases short, with 2 bases between. The CDR3 region is CASSFAGELFF. The CDR3 DNA sequence: TGTGCCAGCAGTTTCGCCGGGGAGCTGTTTTTT.

V usage is TRBV5-4 and J usage is TRBJ2-7; D is uncertain. Trimming took 4 bases from V and 3 from J, leaving 5 bases between them. This CDR3 has 11 residues. CDR1 and CDR2 (germline): SGHNT, YYREEE (reference sequence). The CDR3 DNA sequence: TGTGCCAGCAGCGGCAACTACGAGCAGTACTTC. Translating gives CASSGNYEQYF.